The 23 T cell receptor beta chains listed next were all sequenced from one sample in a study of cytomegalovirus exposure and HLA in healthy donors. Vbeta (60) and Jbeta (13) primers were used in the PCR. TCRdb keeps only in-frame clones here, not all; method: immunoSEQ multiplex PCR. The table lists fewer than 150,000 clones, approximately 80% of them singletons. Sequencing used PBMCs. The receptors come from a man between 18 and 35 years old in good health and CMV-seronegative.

CDR3 amino acids: CASMANRGDTEAFF. The CDR3 DNA is TGTGCCAGTATGGCGAACAGGGGCGACACTGAAGCTTTCTTT. The chain employs TRBV19 and TRBJ1-1, with 7 positions matching TRBD1. The CDR3 is 14 residues long. Losses at the gene ends were 7 bases for V and 3 bases for J; bases not matched to a gene: 8. Germline V gene sequence: CDR1 LNHDA, CDR2 SQIVND (reference sequence). Drawing the rest from reference TRBV19 and TRBJ1-1, the complete variable domain is DGGITQSPKYLFRKEGQNVTLSCEQNLNHDAMYWYRQDPGQGLRLIYYSQIVNDFQKGDIAEGYSVSREKKESFPLTVTSAQKNPTAFYLCASMANRGDTEAFFGQGTRLTVV.

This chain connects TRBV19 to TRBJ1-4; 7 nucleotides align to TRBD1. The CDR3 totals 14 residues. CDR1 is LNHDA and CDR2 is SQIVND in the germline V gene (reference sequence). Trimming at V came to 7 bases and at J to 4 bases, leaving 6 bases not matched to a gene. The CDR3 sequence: CASKEAGGNEKLFF. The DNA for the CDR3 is TGTGCCAGTAAGGAGGCAGGGGGTAATGAAAAACTGTTTTTT. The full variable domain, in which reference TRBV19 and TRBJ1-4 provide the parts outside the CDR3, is DGGITQSPKYLFRKEGQNVTLSCEQNLNHDAMYWYRQDPGQGLRLIYYSQIVNDFQKGDIAEGYSVSREKKESFPLTVTSAQKNPTAFYLCASKEAGGNEKLFFGSGTQLSVL.

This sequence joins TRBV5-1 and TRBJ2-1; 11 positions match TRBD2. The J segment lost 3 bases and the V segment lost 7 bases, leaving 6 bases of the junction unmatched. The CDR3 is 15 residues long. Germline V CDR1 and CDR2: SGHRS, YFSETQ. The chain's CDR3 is CASEAGTSGYNEQFF. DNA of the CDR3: TGCGCCAGCGAGGCAGGGACTAGCGGCTACAATGAGCAGTTCTTC.

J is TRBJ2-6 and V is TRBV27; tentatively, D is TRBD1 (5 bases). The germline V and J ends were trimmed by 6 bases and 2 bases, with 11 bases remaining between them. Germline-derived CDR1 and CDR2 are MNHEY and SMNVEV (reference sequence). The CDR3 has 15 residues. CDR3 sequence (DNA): TGTGCCAGCAGACAGGATCAAACTGGGGCCAACGTCCTGACTTTC. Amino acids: CASRQDQTGANVLTF.

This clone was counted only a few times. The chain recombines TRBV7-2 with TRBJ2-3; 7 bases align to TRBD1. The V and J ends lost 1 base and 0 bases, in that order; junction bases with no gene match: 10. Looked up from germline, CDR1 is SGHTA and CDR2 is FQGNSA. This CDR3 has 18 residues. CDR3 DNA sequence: TGTGCCAGCAGCTTAGGGGGGACAGACTTGACTAGCACAGATACGCAGTATTTT. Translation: CASSLGGTDLTSTDTQYF.

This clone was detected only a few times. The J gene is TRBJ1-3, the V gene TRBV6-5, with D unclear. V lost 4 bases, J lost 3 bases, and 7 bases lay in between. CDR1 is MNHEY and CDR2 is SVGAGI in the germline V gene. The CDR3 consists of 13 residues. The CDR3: CASSSLNGNTIYF. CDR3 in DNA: TGTGCCAGCAGTTCCCTTAATGGAAACACCATATATTTT.

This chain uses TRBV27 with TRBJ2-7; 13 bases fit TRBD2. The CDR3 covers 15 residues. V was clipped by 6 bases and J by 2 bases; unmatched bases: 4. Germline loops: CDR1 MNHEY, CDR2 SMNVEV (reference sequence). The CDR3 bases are TGTGCCAGCAGGAGGGGGACTAGCGGGACCTACGAGCAGTACTTC. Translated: CASRRGTSGTYEQYF.

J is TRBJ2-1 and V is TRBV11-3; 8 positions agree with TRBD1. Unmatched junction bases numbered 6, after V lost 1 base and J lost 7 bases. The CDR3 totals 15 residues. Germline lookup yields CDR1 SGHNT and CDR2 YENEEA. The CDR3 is CASSLGIQGENEQFF. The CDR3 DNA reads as TGTGCCAGCAGCTTAGGGATACAGGGGGAGAATGAGCAGTTCTTC. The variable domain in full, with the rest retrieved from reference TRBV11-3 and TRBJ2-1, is EAGVVQSPRYKIIEKKQPVAFWCNPISGHNTLYWYLQNLGQGPELLIRYENEEAVDDSQLPKDRFSAERLKGVDSTLKIQPAELGDSAVYLCASSLGIQGENEQFFGPGTRLTVL.

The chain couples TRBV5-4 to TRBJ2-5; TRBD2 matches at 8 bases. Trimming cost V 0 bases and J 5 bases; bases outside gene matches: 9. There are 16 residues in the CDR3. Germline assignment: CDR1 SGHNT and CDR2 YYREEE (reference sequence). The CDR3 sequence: CASSLGGAGGGETQYF. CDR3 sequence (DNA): TGTGCCAGCAGCTTGGGAGGGGCGGGAGGTGGGGAGACCCAGTACTTC.

The CDR3 loop is CASSMPRTGINEKLFF. CDR3 nucleotides: TGTGCCAGTAGTATGCCTCGGACAGGGATCAACGAAAAACTGTTTTTT. The rearrangement links TRBV19 to TRBJ1-4; 8 bases map to TRBD1. Germline CDR1 reads LNHDA; CDR2 reads SQIVND (reference sequence). The V gene end was trimmed by 3 bases and the J gene end by 8 bases; junction bases not matched to a gene: 11. The CDR3 is 16 residues long.

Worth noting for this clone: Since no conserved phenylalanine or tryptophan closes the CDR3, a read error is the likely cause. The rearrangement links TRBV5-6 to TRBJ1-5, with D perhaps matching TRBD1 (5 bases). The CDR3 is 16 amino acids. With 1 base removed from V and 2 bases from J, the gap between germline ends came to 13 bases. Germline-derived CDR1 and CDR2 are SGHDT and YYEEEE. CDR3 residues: CASSLKGFDGNQPQHV. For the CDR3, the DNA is TGTGCCAGCAGCTTGAAGGGGTTCGATGGCAATCAGCCCCAGCATGTT.

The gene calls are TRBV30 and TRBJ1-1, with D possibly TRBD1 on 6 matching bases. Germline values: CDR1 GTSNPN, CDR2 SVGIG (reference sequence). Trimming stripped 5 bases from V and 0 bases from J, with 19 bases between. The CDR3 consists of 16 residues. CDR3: CAWDRVNREMNTEAFF. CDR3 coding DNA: TGTGCCTGGGATAGAGTAAACAGGGAAATGAACACTGAAGCTTTCTTT.

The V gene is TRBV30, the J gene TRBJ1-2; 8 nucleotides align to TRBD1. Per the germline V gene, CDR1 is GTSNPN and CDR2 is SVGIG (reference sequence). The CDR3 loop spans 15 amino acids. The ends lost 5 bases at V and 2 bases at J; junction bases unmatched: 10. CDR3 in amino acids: CAWSSGQGVNYGYTF. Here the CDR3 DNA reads TGTGCCTGGTCCTCAGGACAGGGAGTGAACTATGGCTACACCTTC. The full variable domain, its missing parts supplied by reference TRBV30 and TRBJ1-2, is SQTIHQWPATLVQPVGSPLSLECTVEGTSNPNLYWYRQAAGRGLQLLFYSVGIGQISSEVPQNLSASRPQDRQFILSSKKLLLSDSGFYLCAWSSGQGVNYGYTFGSGTRLTVV.

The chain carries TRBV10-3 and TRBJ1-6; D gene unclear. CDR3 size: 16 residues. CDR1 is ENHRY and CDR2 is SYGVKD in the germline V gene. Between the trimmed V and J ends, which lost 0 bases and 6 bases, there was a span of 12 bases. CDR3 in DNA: TGTGCCATCAGTGAGTCGGCCGGGGTCGGTAATTCACCCCTCCACTTT. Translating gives CAISESAGVGNSPLHF.

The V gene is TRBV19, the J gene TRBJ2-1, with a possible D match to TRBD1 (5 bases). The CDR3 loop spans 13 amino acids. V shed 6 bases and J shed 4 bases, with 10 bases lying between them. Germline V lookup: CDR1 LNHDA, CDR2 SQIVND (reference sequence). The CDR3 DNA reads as TGTGCCAGTAGCCCGACAGTGTACAATGAGCAGTTCTTC. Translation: CASSPTVYNEQFF.

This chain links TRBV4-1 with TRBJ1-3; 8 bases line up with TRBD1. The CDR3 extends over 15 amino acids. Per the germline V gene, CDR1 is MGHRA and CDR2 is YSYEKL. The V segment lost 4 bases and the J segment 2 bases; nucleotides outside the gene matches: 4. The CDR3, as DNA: TGCGCCAGCAGCCCCGGACAGGGCGCTGGAAACACCATATATTTT. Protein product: CASSPGQGAGNTIYF.

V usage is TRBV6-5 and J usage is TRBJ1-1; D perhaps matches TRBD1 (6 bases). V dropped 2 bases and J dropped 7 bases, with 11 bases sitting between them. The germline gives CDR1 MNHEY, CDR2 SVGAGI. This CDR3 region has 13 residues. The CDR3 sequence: CASSYIGQLEAFF. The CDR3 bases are TGTGCCAGCAGTTACATTGGACAGCTTGAAGCTTTCTTT.

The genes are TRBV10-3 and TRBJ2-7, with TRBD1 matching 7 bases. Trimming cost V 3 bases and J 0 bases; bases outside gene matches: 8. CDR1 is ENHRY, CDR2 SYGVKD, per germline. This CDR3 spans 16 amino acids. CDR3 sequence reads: CAISDPDRRLSYEQYF. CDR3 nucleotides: TGTGCCATCAGTGACCCGGACAGGCGACTCTCCTACGAGCAGTACTTC.

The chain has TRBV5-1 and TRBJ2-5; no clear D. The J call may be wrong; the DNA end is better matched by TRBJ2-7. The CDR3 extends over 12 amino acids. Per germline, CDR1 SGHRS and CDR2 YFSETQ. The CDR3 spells CASMGESYEQYF. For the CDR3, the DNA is TGCGCCAGCATGGGCGAGTCCTACGAGCAGTACTTC.

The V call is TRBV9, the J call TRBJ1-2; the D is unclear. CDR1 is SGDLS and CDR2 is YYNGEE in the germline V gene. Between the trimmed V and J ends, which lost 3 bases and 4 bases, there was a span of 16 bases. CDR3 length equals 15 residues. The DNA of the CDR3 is TGTGCCAGCAGCGCAAAACACGGAGTACTCTATGGCTACACCTTC. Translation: CASSAKHGVLYGYTF.

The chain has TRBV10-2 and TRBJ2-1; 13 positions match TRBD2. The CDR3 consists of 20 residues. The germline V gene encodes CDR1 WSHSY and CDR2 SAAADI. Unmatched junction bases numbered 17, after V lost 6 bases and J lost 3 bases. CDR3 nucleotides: TGCGCCAGCAGAGATGAAATGGGACTAGCGGGGTCCAGGTACTACAATGAGCAGTTCTTC. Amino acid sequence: CASRDEMGLAGSRYYNEQFF.

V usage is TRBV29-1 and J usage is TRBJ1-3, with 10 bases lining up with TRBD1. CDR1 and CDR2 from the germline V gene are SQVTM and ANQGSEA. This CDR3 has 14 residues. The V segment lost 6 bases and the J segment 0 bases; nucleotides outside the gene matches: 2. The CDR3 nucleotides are TGCAGCGTAAGGACAGGGGGCTCTGGAAACACCATATATTTT. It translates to CSVRTGGSGNTIYF.

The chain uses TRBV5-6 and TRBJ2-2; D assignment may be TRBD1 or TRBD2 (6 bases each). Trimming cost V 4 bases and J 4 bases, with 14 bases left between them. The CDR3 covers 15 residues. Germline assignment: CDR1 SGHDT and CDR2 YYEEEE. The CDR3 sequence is CASSLGGHLTGELFF. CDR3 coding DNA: TGTGCCAGCAGCCTGGGGGGACACCTCACCGGGGAGCTGTTTTTT.